The 9 T cell receptor beta chains reported below all come from one sample, sequenced in a study of T cell repertoires in cytomegalovirus infection. From the reads, TCRdb called clonotypes with MiXCR, one entry per CDR3 protein. Seen here are 120,000 to 150,000 distinct CDR3 sequences, 5.5% to 8% observed once, and the top ten hold about 20%. The sample consisted of PBMCs. The source of these receptors is a human donor in good health (CMV status not recorded). Some clones in this sample may be carry-over from other donors' samples.

Ten or more counts support this clonotype. This rearrangement joins TRBV7-9 to TRBJ1-6; D is uncertain. The CDR3 covers 14 residues. V was shortened by 3 bases and J by 4 bases, with 7 bases between the two germline ends. Germline V gives CDR1 SEHNR, CDR2 FQNEAQ (reference sequence). The CDR3 loop reads CASSFSQYNSPLHF. For the CDR3, the DNA is TGTGCCAGCAGCTTTTCACAGTATAATTCACCCCTCCACTTT. Full variable domain (outside the CDR3, taken from reference TRBV7-9 and TRBJ1-6): DTGVSQNPRHKITKRGQNVTFRCDPISEHNRLYWYRQTLGQGPEFLTYFQNEAQLEKSRLLSDRFSAERPKGSFSTLEIQRTEQGDSAMYLCASSFSQYNSPLHFGNGTRLTVT.

This clonotype has at least ten counts. The V gene is TRBV4-2, the J gene TRBJ2-7; D gene unclear. CDR1 and CDR2 (germline): LGHNA, YNFKEQ. V shed 3 bases and J shed 7 bases, with 10 bases lying between them. The CDR3 runs 12 residues. The CDR3 loop is CASSQAPGEQYF. The CDR3 DNA sequence: TGTGCCAGCAGCCAGGCCCCCGGGGAGCAGTACTTC.

There are many counts of this clonotype. The V call is TRBV6-1, the J call TRBJ1-1; TRBD1 aligns across 7 bases. V lost 5 bases and J lost 4; bases outside the gene matches: 10. Looked up from germline, CDR1 is MNHNS and CDR2 is SASEGT. CDR3 length: 15 amino acids. The CDR3 is CASSTTGLLVTEAFF. The DNA for the CDR3 is TGTGCCAGCAGTACGACAGGGCTTCTGGTCACTGAAGCTTTCTTT.

This clonotype occurred many times. The chain uses TRBV6-5 and TRBJ2-5; 8 positions agree with TRBD1. The junction had 9 bases not matched to a gene; V was cut back by 4 bases and J by 5 bases. CDR1 and CDR2 from the germline V gene are MNHEY and SVGAGI. CDR3 length: 15 residues. This chain's CDR3 is CASSLRDRPGETQYF. In DNA form, the CDR3 reads TGTGCCAGCAGTTTGCGGGACAGGCCCGGTGAGACCCAGTACTTC.

The sample holds many counts of this clonotype. The chain carries TRBV7-8 and TRBJ2-1; 8 nucleotides match TRBD1. Germline V gives CDR1 SGHVS, CDR2 FQNEAQ. The CDR3 has 18 residues. J lost 7 bases, V lost 2 bases, and 16 bases had no gene match. This chain's CDR3 is CASSLLSPRGPIQNEQFF. In DNA, the CDR3 is TGTGCCAGCAGCTTATTATCCCCCAGGGGGCCCATTCAGAATGAGCAGTTCTTC.

In this sample, this clonotype turned up many times. The chain uses TRBV28 and TRBJ2-1; 8 bases are a match to TRBD1. Germline-derived CDR1 and CDR2 are MDHEN and SYDVKM. This CDR3 spans 14 amino acids. The J segment lost 9 bases and the V segment lost 7 bases, leaving 11 bases of the junction unmatched. The CDR3 DNA sequence: TGTGCCAGCATCCAGGACAGGGTGGTAGGTGAGCAGTTCTTC. This sequence encodes CASIQDRVVGEQFF. Filled out from reference TRBV28 and TRBJ2-1, the complete variable domain reads DVKVTQSSRYLVKRTGEKVFLECVQDMDHENMFWYRQDPGLGLRLIYFSYDVKMKEKGDIPEGYSVSREKKERFSLILESASTNQTSMYLCASIQDRVVGEQFFGPGTRLTVL.

This clonotype showed up many times. The chain recombines TRBV19 with TRBJ1-5; 10 nucleotides match TRBD1. Germline CDR1 is LNHDA and CDR2 is SQIVND (reference sequence). This CDR3 is 13 amino acids long. V lost 6 bases, J lost 7 bases, and 3 bases stayed unmatched. CDR3 DNA: TGTGCCAGTAGACCGACAGGGGGCCAGCCCCAGCATTTT. It translates to CASRPTGGQPQHF. Full variable domain (remainder filled in from reference TRBV19 and TRBJ1-5): DGGITQSPKYLFRKEGQNVTLSCEQNLNHDAMYWYRQDPGQGLRLIYYSQIVNDFQKGDIAEGYSVSREKKESFPLTVTSAQKNPTAFYLCASRPTGGQPQHFGDGTRLSIL.

In this sample, this clonotype turned up once. The rearrangement uses TRBV7-2 and TRBJ1-2; no definite D call. This CDR3 has 14 residues. Between the trimmed V and J ends, which lost 1 base and 0 bases, there was a span of 6 bases. Germline V lookup: CDR1 SGHTA, CDR2 FQGNSA. CDR3 amino acids: CASSLEGANYGYTF. CDR3 coding DNA: TGTGCCAGCAGCTTAGAGGGCGCTAACTATGGCTACACCTTC.

In its sample, this clonotype was seen a few times. This rearrangement joins TRBV10-3 to TRBJ1-2; D unclear. This CDR3 comprises 12 residues. Trimming took 3 bases from V and 4 from J, leaving 6 bases between them. Germline assignment: CDR1 ENHRY and CDR2 SYGVKD. The CDR3 loop is CAISDALYGYTF. In nucleotides, the CDR3 is TGTGCCATCAGTGACGCCCTCTATGGCTACACCTTC.